This entry lists 30 T cell receptor beta chains sequenced from one sample in a study of blood T cell repertoires in COVID-19. Using immunoSEQ multiplex PCR, the repertoire was profiled, and TCRdb retains in-frame clones only, with some absent. The table has about 98,000 clones, 81% seen once; the top ten hold roughly a tenth. The sequenced material came from peripheral blood. The receptors originated from a woman over 75 with acute or convalescent COVID-19.

The chain is built from TRBV6-5 and TRBJ1-4, with D maybe TRBD1 (5 bases). There are 13 residues in the CDR3. Germline V gives CDR1 MNHEY, CDR2 SVGAGI. V lost 6 bases, J lost 10 bases, and 15 bases lay in between. The CDR3 DNA is TGTGCCAGCAGAGGCAGGGTCGCCGGAAAACTGTTTTTT. The encoded protein is CASRGRVAGKLFF.

This clone was seen a few times. CDR3: CASSTPTLNPSPLHF. As DNA, the CDR3 is TGTGCCAGCAGCACCCCGACATTGAACCCTTCACCCCTCCACTTT. The chain uses TRBV11-2 and TRBJ1-6; D unresolved. Germline V CDR1 and CDR2: SGHAT, FQNNGV. The CDR3 has 15 amino acids. Trimming removed 5 bases from V and 9 bases from J, with 17 bases in between.

The sample holds a few counts of this clone. The genes are TRBV5-4 and TRBJ1-3; D is unclear. V lost 0 bases and J 3 bases, leaving 10 bases between the germline ends. Looked up from germline, CDR1 is SGHNT and CDR2 is YYREEE (reference sequence). CDR3 size: 15 residues. The CDR3 coding sequence is TGTGCCAGCAGCTTGGACCGCCGAGGTGGAAACACCATATATTTT. Translated: CASSLDRRGGNTIYF.

The chain employs TRBV2 and TRBJ1-5; D ambiguous. Germline CDR1 and CDR2: SNHLY and FYNNEI. The CDR3 spans 13 residues. Trimming took off 5 bases at V and 0 bases at J, with 5 bases between the two ends. Written as DNA, the CDR3 is TGTGCCAGCAGTTCTTATAGCAATCAGCCCCAGCATTTT. This translates into CASSSYSNQPQHF.

The chain is built from TRBV10-3 and TRBJ1-1; maybe TRBD1 (5 bases). Trimming stripped 4 bases from V and 4 bases from J, with 19 bases between. The CDR3 totals 16 residues. Germline V gives CDR1 ENHRY, CDR2 SYGVKD. The CDR3 here is CAISAIQSHGGTEAFF. CDR3 nucleotide sequence: TGTGCCATCAGTGCGATTCAATCCCACGGGGGCACTGAAGCTTTCTTT.

V usage is TRBV5-1 and J usage is TRBJ1-2, with 7 positions matching TRBD1. Germline trimming cut 1 base from V and 4 bases from J; bases unmatched to any gene: 7. CDR1 and CDR2 (germline): SGHRS, YFSETQ. CDR3 length: 15 residues. CDR3 loop: CASSLRQGDIYGYTF. The CDR3 nucleotides read TGCGCCAGCAGCTTGAGGCAGGGGGATATCTATGGCTACACCTTC.

The sample holds many counts of this clone. CDR3 region: CASSLSRPTVSPLHF. In nucleotides, the CDR3 is TGTGCCAGCAGTTTATCGCGGCCCACTGTATCACCCCTCCACTTT. The chain links TRBV27 to TRBJ1-6; no clear D. V lost 0 bases, J lost 10 bases, and 13 bases lay in between. Germline CDR1 is MNHEY and CDR2 is SMNVEV (reference sequence). This CDR3 is 15 amino acids long.

This rearrangement joins TRBV18 to TRBJ2-5, with 8 bases matching TRBD2. V lost 3 bases, J lost 5 bases, and 5 bases stayed unmatched. Germline CDR1 and CDR2: KGHSH and LQKENI. This CDR3 spans 14 amino acids. DNA of the CDR3: TGTGCCAGCTCACCGACTAGCGATAGGGAGACCCAGTACTTC. This sequence encodes CASSPTSDRETQYF.

This sequence joins TRBV6-1 and TRBJ1-2; perhaps TRBD1 as D (5 bases). V gave up 0 bases and J gave up 8 bases, with 13 bases separating them. From germline, CDR1 is MNHNS and CDR2 SASEGT. The CDR3 totals 14 residues. The DNA of the CDR3 is TGTGCCAGCAGTGAAGCGCAGGGCATGACGGGCTACACCTTC. As protein: CASSEAQGMTGYTF.

The rearrangement joins TRBV30 to TRBJ1-2, with 8 nucleotides matching TRBD1. CDR1 is GTSNPN, CDR2 SVGIG, per germline (reference sequence). The CDR3 is made up of 15 amino acids. J gave up 12 bases and V 5 bases, and 20 bases lay outside the gene matches. The CDR3 reads CAWSLSGQALGRHTF. CDR3 nucleotide sequence: TGTGCCTGGTCCTTATCGGGACAGGCCTTAGGTCGCCACACCTTC.

The rearrangement joins TRBV28 to TRBJ2-2, with 8 bases lining up with TRBD1. CDR1 and CDR2 (germline): MDHEN, SYDVKM. The V gene end was trimmed by 5 bases and the J gene end by 5 bases; junction bases not matched to a gene: 10. The CDR3 is 16 residues long. The CDR3 nucleotides are TGTGCCAGCAGTCTTACAGGGGGGTTCAGTACCGGGGAGCTGTTTTTT. Protein sequence: CASSLTGGFSTGELFF.

V is TRBV5-6 and J is TRBJ2-6; tentatively, D is TRBD2 (6 bases). This CDR3 contains 18 residues. Germline CDR1 reads SGHDT; CDR2 reads YYEEEE. V shed 4 bases and J shed 0 bases, with 17 bases lying between them. The CDR3 DNA reads TGTGCCAGCAGCCGCGACGGGGGTCCTGGCTCTGGGGCCAACGTCCTGACTTTC. Protein product: CASSRDGGPGSGANVLTF.

V and J are TRBV7-2 and TRBJ1-4, with 7 bases that match TRBD1. Germline-derived CDR1 and CDR2 are SGHTA and FQGNSA. V shed 5 bases, J shed 5 bases, and the junction held 5 bases outside the gene matches. This CDR3 has 14 amino acids. The CDR3 nucleotides are TGTGCCAGCAGCAAGGAGACAGGGAATGAAAAACTGTTTTTT. It yields the protein CASSKETGNEKLFF.

The genes are TRBV5-6 and TRBJ1-2; D unresolved. The CDR3 covers 14 residues. Germline V gives CDR1 SGHDT, CDR2 YYEEEE. Trimming stripped 1 base from V and 4 bases from J, with 11 bases between. The CDR3 DNA reads as TGTGCCAGCAGCTTGCGTCCCCCGGTCTATGGCTACACCTTC. It specifies CASSLRPPVYGYTF.

The rearrangement joins TRBV12-3 or TRBV12-4 to TRBJ1-1; 8 bases are a match to TRBD1. The CDR3 is 13 residues long. The junction had 7 bases not matched to a gene; V was cut back by 8 bases and J by 5 bases. The DNA of the CDR3 is TGTGCCAGCCGAGCAGGGGGCTGGACTGAAGCTTTCTTT. Amino acids: CASRAGGWTEAFF.

The chain recombines TRBV5-6 with TRBJ2-3, with 13 bases matching TRBD2. The CDR3 is 16 residues long. V lost 4 bases to trimming and J lost 1 base; unmatched junction nucleotides: 3. Germline CDR1 reads SGHDT; CDR2 reads YYEEEE. In DNA form, the CDR3 reads TGTGCCAGCAGCACGGGGACTAGCGGGGGCACAGATACGCAGTATTTT. It is translated as CASSTGTSGGTDTQYF.

The chain uses TRBV28 and TRBJ1-6, with 9 bases aligning to TRBD1. Trimming removed 6 bases from V and 7 bases from J; junction bases left unmatched: 4. This CDR3 is 14 amino acids long. CDR1 and CDR2 from the germline V gene are MDHEN and SYDVKM. The CDR3 DNA is TGTGCCAGCAGACCTACAGGGGGCAATTCACCCCTCCACTTT. Translating gives CASRPTGGNSPLHF.

This clone came up once. V usage is TRBV2 and J usage is TRBJ2-3, with D possibly TRBD2 on 5 matching bases. V was clipped by 5 bases and J by 4 bases, with 13 bases between them. Germline V gene data show CDR1 as SNHLY and CDR2 as FYNNEI. The CDR3 covers 14 residues. CDR3 DNA: TGTGCCAGCAGTCTATTAAGCGGTCCAGATACGCAGTATTTT. Translated, it gives CASSLLSGPDTQYF.

The chain carries TRBV7-2 and TRBJ1-1; D is unclear. The V gene's germline CDR1 is SGHTA and CDR2 FQGNSA. The ends were cut back, 1 base at V and 0 bases at J, with 9 bases in the middle. The CDR3 consists of 15 residues. CDR3 region: CASSLDPGMNTEAFF. CDR3 bases: TGTGCCAGCAGCTTAGATCCGGGGATGAACACTGAAGCTTTCTTT.

This clone occurred once. The chain uses TRBV6-2 or TRBV6-3 and TRBJ1-1; 9 nucleotides agree with TRBD1. Germline assignment: CDR1 MNHEY and CDR2 SVGEGT. V trimming: 6 bases; J trimming: 5 bases; junction bases outside the gene matches: 13. The CDR3 extends over 16 amino acids. The DNA for the CDR3 is TGTGCCAGCAGCCCTCCCGGGACAGGGAGGGGGACTGAAGCTTTCTTT. Its translation: CASSPPGTGRGTEAFF.

V gene TRBV11-2 combines with J gene TRBJ2-7, with TRBD2 matching over 7 bases. There are 13 residues in the CDR3. V was pared by 5 bases and J by 6 bases, with 7 bases of the junction left unmatched. Per germline, CDR1 SGHAT and CDR2 FQNNGV. Here the CDR3 reads CASSPGGRVEQYF. The DNA for the CDR3 is TGTGCCAGCAGCCCCGGGGGGAGGGTCGAGCAGTACTTC. Filled out from reference TRBV11-2 and TRBJ2-7, the complete variable domain reads EAGVAQSPRYKIIEKRQSVAFWCNPISGHATLYWYQQILGQGPKLLIQFQNNGVVDDSQLPKDRFSAERLKGVDSTLKIQPAKLEDSAVYLCASSPGGRVEQYFGPGTRLTVT.

This chain links TRBV5-4 with TRBJ1-1, with a possible D match to TRBD1 (5 bases). CDR1 and CDR2 from the germline V gene are SGHNT and YYREEE (reference sequence). CDR3 length equals 14 residues. V lost 4 bases and J lost 1, with 11 bases in between. The CDR3: CASSRDRTNTEAFF. The DNA for the CDR3 is TGTGCCAGCAGCCGAGACAGAACGAACACTGAAGCTTTCTTT.

The V and J genes are TRBV27 and TRBJ1-5, with unresolved D. From germline, CDR1 is MNHEY and CDR2 SMNVEV (reference sequence). This CDR3 region has 15 residues. The germline V and J ends were trimmed by 2 bases and 2 bases, with 10 bases remaining between them. DNA for the CDR3: TGTGCCAGCAGTTTAATGTCGGGAGGCAATCAGCCCCAGCATTTT. It yields the protein CASSLMSGGNQPQHF.

The chain is built from TRBV7-3 and TRBJ2-5; D possibly corresponds to TRBD1 (6 bases). This CDR3 is 15 amino acids long. Trimming left V 5 bases short and J 2 bases short, with 15 bases between. Germline assignment: CDR1 SGHTA and CDR2 FQGTGA. The CDR3 DNA sequence: TGTGCCAGCAGCCGCCGAAGGGGGATTCAAGAGACCCAGTACTTC. It specifies CASSRRRGIQETQYF.

This clone is a singleton in its sample. The rearrangement uses TRBV19 and TRBJ2-2, with a tentative D call TRBD1 (6 bases). CDR1 is LNHDA and CDR2 is SQIVND in the germline V gene (reference sequence). Trimming cost V 4 bases and J 1 base, with 7 bases left between them. The CDR3 is 14 amino acids. CDR3 region: CASSRGQNTGELFF. CDR3 sequence (DNA): TGTGCCAGTAGTAGGGGACAGAACACCGGGGAGCTGTTTTTT.

V and J are TRBV13 and TRBJ2-1; D is undetermined. Germline lookup yields CDR1 PRHDT and CDR2 FYEKMQ (reference sequence). The CDR3 is 14 residues long. The V end was cut by 7 bases, the J end by 0 bases, with 10 bases between. The CDR3 sequence: CASTKLSSYNEQFF. The CDR3 bases are TGTGCCAGCACCAAGCTGAGCTCCTACAATGAGCAGTTCTTC.

CDR3 protein: CASSLFEGATEAFF. The CDR3 DNA reads as TGTGCCAGCAGCTTATTTGAGGGGGCCACTGAAGCTTTCTTT. The chain has TRBV7-9 and TRBJ1-1; the match to TRBD1 covers 7 bases. The CDR3 totals 14 residues. The V segment lost 2 bases and the J segment 4 bases; nucleotides outside the gene matches: 4. The germline CDR1 and CDR2 sequences are SEHNR and FQNEAQ (reference sequence).

In this sample, this clone is medium-sized (0.01 to 0.1%). The rearrangement joins TRBV2 to TRBJ2-5; the match to TRBD2 covers 9 bases. CDR3 size: 17 residues. The V segment lost 0 bases and the J segment 5 bases; nucleotides outside the gene matches: 10. Germline V gene data show CDR1 as SNHLY and CDR2 as FYNNEI. CDR3 loop: CASSEARERGVRETQYF. The DNA of the CDR3 is TGTGCCAGCAGTGAAGCGAGGGAGCGGGGGGTCCGGGAGACCCAGTACTTC. The variable domain in full, completed from reference TRBV2 and TRBJ2-5, reads EPEVTQTPSHQVTQMGQEVILRCVPISNHLYFYWYRQILGQKVEFLVSFYNNEISEKSEIFDDQFSVERPDGSNFTLKIRSTKLEDSAMYFCASSEARERGVRETQYFGPGTRLLVL.

This clone has only one observation. V gene TRBV9 combines with J gene TRBJ2-1; TRBD2 aligns across 10 bases. CDR3 length: 15 residues. The germline V gene has CDR1 SGDLS and CDR2 YYNGEE. V lost 1 base and J lost 6; bases outside the gene matches: 4. CDR3 coding DNA: TGTGCCAGCAGCGTAAGAGCGGGGGGGGCCAATGAGCAGTTCTTC. This encodes CASSVRAGGANEQFF.

The gene calls are TRBV7-2 and TRBJ1-2; 7 bases agree with TRBD1. This CDR3 comprises 15 residues. Trimming at V came to 0 bases and at J to 4 bases, leaving 5 bases not matched to a gene. Germline V gene sequence: CDR1 SGHTA, CDR2 FQGNSA. CDR3 nucleotide sequence: TGTGCCAGCAGCTTAGCGCTGGGGACAGTCTATGGCTACACCTTC. It codes for CASSLALGTVYGYTF.